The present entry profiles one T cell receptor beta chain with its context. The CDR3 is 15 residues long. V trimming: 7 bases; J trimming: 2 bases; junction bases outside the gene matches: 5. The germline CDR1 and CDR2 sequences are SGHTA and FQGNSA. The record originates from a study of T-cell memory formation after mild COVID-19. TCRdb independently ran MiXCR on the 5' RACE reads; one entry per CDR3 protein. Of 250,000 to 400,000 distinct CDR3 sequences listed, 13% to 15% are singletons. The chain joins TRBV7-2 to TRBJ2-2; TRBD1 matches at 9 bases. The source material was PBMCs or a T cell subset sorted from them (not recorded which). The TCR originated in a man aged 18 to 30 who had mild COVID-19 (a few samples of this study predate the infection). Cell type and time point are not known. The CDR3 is CASTLQGANTGELFF. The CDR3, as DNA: TGTGCCAGCACCCTACAGGGGGCTAACACCGGGGAGCTGTTTTTT.